This is a list of T cell receptor beta chains from one sample in a study of T and B cells in COVID-19 patients. MiXCR was run by TCRdb on the multiplex PCR reads, yielding one entry per CDR3 protein. The sample has some 8,900 distinct CDR3 sequences, approximately 30% seen once. The material sequenced was blood. The origin of the receptors is a human donor who had recovered from COVID-19. CDR3s include the opening cysteine and the closing phenylalanine or tryptophan. D genes are given only for firm matches. Clone sizes are given selectively: once, few, many, or a class where the clone is expanded.

J | V | D | size | CDR3 | DNA
TRBJ1-4 | TRBV19 | TRBD1 | few | CASSDLGQDNEKLFF | TGTGCCAGTAGTGATTTGGGACAGGATAATGAAAAACTGTTTTTT
TRBJ2-7 | TRBV7-2 | TRBD1 | . | CAISPAGTGYYEQYF | TGTGCCATCAGCCCGGCCGGGACAGGATACTACGAGCAGTACTTC
TRBJ2-1 | TRBV7-6 | TRBD1 | . | CASSLGQGVSQEQFF | TGTGCCAGCAGCTTAGGACAGGGGGTCTCTCAGGAGCAGTTCTTC
TRBJ1-6 | TRBV6-1 | TRBD1 | . | CASRIGQGGSPLHF | TGTGCCAGCAGGATAGGACAGGGAGGTTCACCCCTCCACTTT
TRBJ1-2 | TRBV29-1 | . | . | CSVVSQINYGYTF | TGCAGCGTTGTTTCACAGATTAACTATGGCTACACCTTC
TRBJ1-2 | TRBV6-4 | . | . | CASIYRTALYGYTF | TGTGCCAGCATTTATCGTACAGCACTCTATGGCTACACCTTC
TRBJ2-6 | TRBV6-5 | . | medium-sized | CASSRQSSGANVLTF | TGTGCCAGCAGTCGTCAGAGCTCTGGGGCCAACGTCCTGACTTTC
TRBJ2-2 | TRBV12-3/TRBV12-4 | . | medium-sized | CASKTGNTGELFF | TGTGCCAGTAAGACAGGGAACACCGGGGAGCTGTTTTTT
TRBJ1-1 | TRBV11-2 | TRBD1 | . | CASSLTSGQLNTEAFF | TGTGCCAGCAGCCTTACCTCGGGACAGCTGAACACTGAAGCTTTCTTT
TRBJ2-1 | TRBV5-6 | . | . | CASSPPGPNEQFF | TGTGCCAGCAGCCCACCGGGGCCCAATGAGCAGTTCTTC
TRBJ2-1 | TRBV20-1 | TRBD2 | . | CSARDPQRGGWGEQFF | TGCAGTGCTAGAGATCCCCAGCGGGGGGGGTGGGGTGAGCAGTTCTTC
TRBJ1-1 | TRBV18 | . | . | CASSPPGGFMNTEAFF | TGTGCCAGCTCACCACCGGGAGGATTTATGAACACTGAAGCTTTCTTT
TRBJ2-5 | TRBV20-1 | . | few | CSARDGRTQETQYF | TGCAGTGCTAGAGATGGCAGGACCCAAGAGACCCAGTACTTC
TRBJ2-5 | TRBV7-6 | TRBD2 | . | CASSLVPRSLAGAQETQYF | TGTGCCAGCAGCTTGGTCCCGCGATCACTAGCGGGGGCCCAAGAGACCCAGTACTTC
TRBJ2-7 | TRBV6-5 | . | . | CASTPGTLKYEQYF | TGTGCCAGCACCCCCGGGACACTTAAATACGAGCAGTACTTC
TRBJ1-1 | TRBV5-6 | . | few | CASSLRLAEAFF | TGTGCCAGCAGCTTGCGATTGGCTGAAGCTTTCTTT
TRBJ1-5 | TRBV20-1 | . | . | CSARDVAGEGPQHF | TGCAGTGCTAGAGATGTAGCAGGCGAGGGGCCCCAGCATTTT
TRBJ1-2 | TRBV20-1 | TRBD1 | . | CSAKEDRNNYGYTF | TGCAGTGCTAAGGAGGACAGGAATAACTATGGCTACACCTTC
TRBJ1-2 | TRBV7-9 | TRBD1 | . | CASSSNRGDYGYTF | TGTGCCAGCAGCTCGAACAGGGGGGACTATGGCTACACCTTC
TRBJ2-3 | TRBV19 | TRBD2 | medium-sized | CASMRGGSTDTQYF | TGTGCCTCCATGCGGGGAGGGAGCACAGATACGCAGTATTTT
TRBJ1-6 | TRBV12-3/TRBV12-4 | . | medium-sized | CASKPGPYNSPLHF | TGTGCCAGCAAACCGGGACCTTATAATTCACCCCTCCACTTT
TRBJ2-7 | TRBV18 | TRBD1 | medium-sized | CASSPRQGQGDEQYF | TGTGCCAGCTCACCACGTCAGGGACAGGGGGACGAGCAGTACTTC
TRBJ2-5 | TRBV5-6 | . | medium-sized | CASSLAGWDTRAETQYF | TGTGCCAGCAGCTTGGCAGGTTGGGATACCAGGGCAGAGACCCAGTACTTC
TRBJ2-3 | TRBV6-4 | . | few | CASSAGGTVSDTQYF | TGTGCCAGCAGTGCCGGGGGGACAGTGTCCGATACGCAGTATTTT
TRBJ2-5 | TRBV5-1 | . | . | CASSRVTQETQYF | TGCGCCAGCAGCCGTGTAACCCAAGAGACCCAGTACTTC
TRBJ2-3 | TRBV20-1 | . | . | CSAMTSLAGTDTQYF | TGCAGTGCCATGACTTCCCTGGCGGGCACAGATACGCAGTATTTT
TRBJ1-2 | TRBV7-2 | TRBD1 | . | CASSFDRGDYGYTF | TGTGCCAGCAGCTTTGACAGGGGTGACTATGGCTACACCTTC
TRBJ2-4 | TRBV27 | TRBD1 | few | CASSFLSGTGSDNIQYF | TGTGCCAGCAGTTTTTTGTCCGGGACAGGGAGTGACAACATTCAGTACTTC
TRBJ1-5 | TRBV10-3 | . | few | CAISETPGVNQPQHF | TGTGCCATCAGTGAAACTCCAGGGGTAAATCAGCCCCAGCATTTT
TRBJ1-1 | TRBV24-1 | . | few | CATSGPSTEAFF | TGTGCCACCAGTGGACCGAGCACTGAAGCTTTCTTT
TRBJ1-1 | TRBV15 | . | . | CATSRGGSYEAFF | TGTGCCACCAGCAGGGGCGGAAGTTATGAAGCTTTCTTT
TRBJ2-1 | TRBV12-3/TRBV12-4 | . | . | CASSYAGIRFEQFF | TGTGCCAGCAGTTACGCGGGGATTCGCTTTGAGCAGTTCTTC
TRBJ2-2 | TRBV5-4 | TRBD2 | . | CASSLLILAGGTGELFF | TGTGCCAGCAGCCTCCTTATACTAGCGGGGGGGACCGGGGAGCTGTTTTTT
TRBJ1-1 | TRBV7-2 | TRBD1 | few | CASSTTGDLYTEAFF | TGTGCCAGCAGCACCACAGGGGACTTGTACACTGAAGCTTTCTTT
TRBJ2-5 | TRBV13 | TRBD2 | . | CASSQVPTSGGGETQYF | TGTGCCAGCAGCCAAGTCCCTACTAGCGGGGGGGGTGAGACCCAGTACTTC
TRBJ1-1 | TRBV29-1 | . | . | CSVDWGGTEAFF | TGCAGCGTTGATTGGGGAGGGACTGAAGCTTTCTTT
TRBJ1-4 | TRBV27 | . | medium-sized | CASSLSGITEKLFF | TGTGCCAGCAGTTTATCTGGTATTACTGAAAAACTGTTTTTT
TRBJ2-3 | TRBV24-1 | . | . | CATAPEDSNRDTQYF | TGTGCCACAGCCCCGGAGGACAGTAATCGGGATACGCAGTATTTT
TRBJ1-2 | TRBV15 | TRBD1 | . | CATTRGQGAVGYTF | TGTGCCACCACCAGGGGACAGGGGGCGGTTGGCTACACCTTC
TRBJ2-7 | TRBV5-6 | TRBD2 | medium-sized | CASSGRDYSYEQYF | TGTGCCAGCAGCGGCCGGGACTACTCCTACGAGCAGTACTTC
TRBJ2-7 | TRBV5-1 | TRBD1 | . | CASSLGQKDYEQYF | TGCGCCAGCAGCCTGGGACAGAAAGACTACGAGCAGTACTTC